This is a list of T cell receptor beta chains from one sample in a study of blood T cell repertoires in COVID-19. The method was immunoSEQ multiplex PCR; TCRdb's version includes in-frame clones alone and lacks a portion of them. The data contain some 500,000 clones, around nine tenths of them singletons. The source material was PBMCs or T cells enriched from blood (not recorded which). Receptors originate from a woman aged 40 to 49 who had recovered from COVID-19. Each CDR3 is given with its conserved first and last residue. The D gene is left open where the match is weak. Part of the rows lack a size; the others show once, few, many or a class for expanded clones.

cdr3_aa cdr3_nt v_call d_call j_call clone_size
CASSQEDGQGEAFF TGCGCCAGCAGCCAAGAAGATGGGCAGGGCGAAGCTTTCTTT TRBV4-1 NA TRBJ1-1 NA
CASSLVVTGWGTGELFF TGTGCCAGCAGCTTAGTGGTGACAGGGTGGGGCACCGGGGAGCTGTTTTTT TRBV7-8 TRBD1 TRBJ2-2 NA
CASSQSLNTEAFF TGTGCCAGCAGCCAGTCATTGAACACTGAAGCTTTCTTT TRBV14 NA TRBJ1-1 NA
CASNPGLGTEAFF TGTGCCAGTAACCCAGGGTTGGGCACTGAAGCTTTCTTT TRBV19 NA TRBJ1-1 NA
CAIRDRSTDTQYF TGTGCCATTCGGGACAGATCCACAGATACGCAGTATTTT TRBV10-3 TRBD1 TRBJ2-3 NA
CSVGEGGYGYTF TGCAGCGTTGGCGAGGGAGGCTATGGCTACACCTTC TRBV29-1 NA TRBJ1-2 NA
CASLFRSSYNEQFF TGTGCCAGCCTCTTTAGGAGCTCCTACAATGAGCAGTTCTTC TRBV6-5 NA TRBJ2-1 NA
CAISESTRDYEQYF TGTGCCATCAGTGAGTCGACCCGGGACTACGAGCAGTACTTC TRBV10-3 NA TRBJ2-7 NA
CATSTGTSNIQYF TGTGCCACTAGTACGGGGACTTCAAACATTCAGTACTTC TRBV24-1 NA TRBJ2-4 once
CASSPRRTSGNDEQFF TGTGCCAGTAGTCCCCGCCGGACTAGCGGGAATGATGAGCAGTTCTTC TRBV19 TRBD2 TRBJ2-1 NA
CASSLETGGVGYTF TGTGCCAGCAGCTTAGAAACAGGGGGAGTAGGCTACACCTTC TRBV11-2 TRBD1 TRBJ1-2 NA
CASRPSGSYGYTF TGTGCCAGCAGGCCTTCGGGGAGCTATGGCTACACCTTC TRBV28 NA TRBJ1-2 NA
CASSRRRGSVRSSYEQYF TGTGCCAGCAGCCGTCGCCGGGGGTCGGTAAGAAGCTCCTACGAGCAGTACTTC TRBV3-1/TRBV3-2 NA TRBJ2-7 NA
CASSKEWRQGIYEQYF TGTGCCAGCAGCAAAGAGTGGAGACAGGGGATTTACGAGCAGTACTTC TRBV21-1 NA TRBJ2-7 NA
CASSPGQKLSTDTQYF TGTGCCAGCAGCCCCGGACAGAAACTGAGCACAGATACGCAGTATTTT TRBV5-4 NA TRBJ2-3 NA
CASSYSGDRIYEQFF TGTGCCAGCAGTTACTCGGGGGACAGGATCTATGAGCAGTTCTTC TRBV6-2/TRBV6-3 TRBD1 TRBJ2-1 NA
CASSPRVTNYGYTF TGTGCCAGCAGTCCACGGGTAACTAACTATGGCTACACCTTC TRBV6-5 NA TRBJ1-2 NA
CASSVSGSGEQYF TGTGCCAGCAGTGTGTCAGGGTCGGGCGAGCAGTACTTC TRBV2 NA TRBJ2-7 NA
CASSFRTYRTDTQYF TGTGCCAGCAGTTTCAGGACTTACCGCACAGATACGCAGTATTTT TRBV28 NA TRBJ2-3 NA
CASSRPGSGITDTQYF TGTGCCAGCAGCCGCCCGGGGAGCGGTATCACAGATACGCAGTATTTT TRBV7-9 NA TRBJ2-3 NA
CASSFGGLRTEAFF TGTGCCAGCAGTTTCGGAGGGTTGCGCACTGAAGCTTTCTTT TRBV27 NA TRBJ1-1 NA
CASSFRDSSPLHF TGTGCCAGCAGTTTTCGCGACAGTTCACCCCTCCACTTT TRBV12-3/TRBV12-4 NA TRBJ1-6 NA
CASSLATGKAGANVLTF TGCGCCAGCAGCTTGGCGACAGGGAAAGCTGGGGCCAACGTCCTGACTTTC TRBV5-1 TRBD1 TRBJ2-6 few
CASSPKETQYF TGTGCCAGCAGCCCCAAAGAGACCCAGTACTTC TRBV7-9 NA TRBJ2-5 NA
CASGRPGQGTSYEQYF TGTGCCAGCGGTAGACCGGGACAGGGTACCTCCTACGAGCAGTACTTC TRBV7-9 TRBD1 TRBJ2-7 NA
CASSPAVNYGYTF TGTGCCAGCTCACCGGCAGTTAACTATGGCTACACCTTC TRBV18 NA TRBJ1-2 NA